The text below deals with one T cell receptor (beta chain). Antigen: not known. The sample comes from a study of vaccination and CD4 T cells after COVID-19. Whole-study context: The stimulating agents, overlapping spike peptides, came from SARS-CoV-2, HCoV-NL63, HCoV-OC43 and HCoV-229E.

CDR1 is MNHEY and CDR2 is SMNVEV in the germline V gene (reference sequence). The CDR3 has 16 residues. With 1 base clipped from V and 2 bases from J, the junction kept 7 bases outside the gene matches. CD4+ T cells that had been cultured provided DNA sequenced with the Oncomine TCR Beta short-read assay. TCRdb recomputed calls from the PCR reads with MiXCR, one row per CDR3 protein. Here the sample spans under 9,500 distinct CDR3 sequences, around 54% being singletons. Treatment reported: 10-day PBMC culture with coronavirus spike peptide pools or control peptides (ViraFEST assay). This sequence originates from a human donor who had recovered from COVID-19. Sequenced: CD4+ T cells from blood, cultured in vitro. The rearrangement uses TRBV27 and TRBJ1-1; 7 nucleotides agree with TRBD1. The CDR3 sequence: CASSLLRGLLNTEAFF. The CDR3 DNA follows: TGTGCCAGCAGTTTATTGAGGGGGCTATTAAACACTGAAGCTTTCTTT.